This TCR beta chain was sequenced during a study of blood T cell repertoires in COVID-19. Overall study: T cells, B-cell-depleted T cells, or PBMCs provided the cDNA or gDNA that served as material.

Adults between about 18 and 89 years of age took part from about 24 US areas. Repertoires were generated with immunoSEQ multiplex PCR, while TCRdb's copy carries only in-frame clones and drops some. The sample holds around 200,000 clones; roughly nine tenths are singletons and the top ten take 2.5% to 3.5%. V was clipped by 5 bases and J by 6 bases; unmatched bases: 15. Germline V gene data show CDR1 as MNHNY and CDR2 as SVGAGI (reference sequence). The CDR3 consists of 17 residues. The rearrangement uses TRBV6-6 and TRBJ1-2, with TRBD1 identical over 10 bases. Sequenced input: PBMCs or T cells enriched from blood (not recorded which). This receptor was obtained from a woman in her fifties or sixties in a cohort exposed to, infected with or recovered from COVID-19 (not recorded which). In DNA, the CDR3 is TGTGCCAGCAGTCCGGCCGGGACAGGGGCCACCCGCGATGGCTACACCTTC. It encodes CASSPAGTGATRDGYTF.